The entry below gives a single T cell receptor (beta chain) sequence along with its context. Original analysis: Quantification of nucleated cells was approximated via reference gene primer amplification. The method was immunoSEQ multiplex PCR; TCRdb's version includes in-frame clones alone and lacks a portion of them. V, J and clone size are taken as reported in that table, and D and trimming were inferred from the DNA itself. The sample yields about 180,000 clones, 90% to 95% seen once. These data originate in a study of blood T cell repertoires in COVID-19. Study details: Sources were T cells, B-cell-depleted T cells, or PBMCs; the material itself was cDNA or gDNA.

This CDR3 spans 14 amino acids. Sample: peripheral blood. The source of this sequence is a man over 45 with acute or convalescent COVID-19. This chain connects TRBV21-1 to TRBJ1-5; the table's D gene call, TRBD1, was not cross checked with the DNA. TRBV21-1 is tagged as a pseudogene. CDR3 amino acids: CASSKAPGWEPQHF. CDR3 DNA: TGTGCCAGCAGCAAAGCGCCAGGTTGGGAGCCCCAGCATTTT.